Listed below are T cell receptor beta chains from one sample, sequenced in a study of shared clonotypes between healthy human individuals. Measured with immunoSEQ multiplex PCR; TCRdb has only the in-frame clones, and not every one. The sample yields around 600,000 clones, roughly 98% seen once. Sequencing was performed on naive CD8+ T cells sorted from blood. All receptors come from a man aged 25 to 40 in good health. CDR3s include the opening cysteine and the closing phenylalanine or tryptophan. Fields, in order: D gene, J gene, clone size, V gene, CDR3 protein, CDR3 DNA. D genes are given only for firm matches. Clone size is given for some rows only: seen once, a few or many times, or a class if the clone is expanded.

>TRBD2|TRBJ2-1|.|TRBV5-8
CASSGTSGRPMGYNEQFF
TGTGCCAGCAGCGGAACTAGCGGGAGGCCCATGGGGTACAATGAGCAGTTCTTC
>.|TRBJ2-2|.|TRBV27
CASSAKLTSNTGELFF
TGTGCCAGCAGTGCGAAACTTACTAGCAACACCGGGGAGCTGTTTTTT
>.|TRBJ2-2|once|TRBV10-3
CAISELTGLKTGELFF
TGTGCCATCAGTGAGTTGACAGGCTTGAAAACCGGGGAGCTGTTTTTT
>TRBD1|TRBJ1-2|.|TRBV27
CASTQDRVGYTF
TGTGCCAGCACCCAGGACAGGGTTGGCTACACCTTC
>TRBD1|TRBJ1-2|.|TRBV5-4
CASSPLDRANYGYTF
TGTGCCAGCAGCCCCCTGGACAGGGCCAACTATGGCTACACCTTC
>TRBD1|TRBJ2-3|once|TRBV27
CASSPGTGGDTQYF
TGTGCCAGCAGTCCCGGGACAGGGGGAGATACGCAGTATTTT
>.|TRBJ2-6|.|TRBV2
CASSGTRDVVLVLTF
TGTGCCAGCAGCGGAACTCGGGACGTCGTCCTCGTCCTGACTTTC
>TRBD1|TRBJ2-2|.|TRBV7-9
CASSLSPGQGSTGELFF
TGTGCCAGCAGCTTATCCCCGGGACAGGGTTCCACCGGGGAGCTGTTTTTT
>.|TRBJ1-4|.|TRBV9
CASSVGGDDEKLFF
TGTGCCAGCAGCGTAGGGGGAGATGATGAAAAACTGTTTTTT
>TRBD2|TRBJ2-7|.|TRBV29-1
CSVEGRGEQYF
TGCAGCGTTGAGGGGAGGGGCGAGCAGTACTTC
>.|TRBJ1-5|.|TRBV7-9
CASSPGTPNQPQHF
TGTGCCAGCAGCCCCGGGACACCTAATCAGCCCCAGCATTTT
>.|TRBJ1-2|.|TRBV6-5
CASRHKGRYTF
TGTGCCAGCAGGCACAAGGGTCGCTACACCTTC
>.|TRBJ2-2|.|TRBV6-5
CASSGHNTGELFF
TGTGCCAGCTCGGGACACAACACCGGGGAGCTGTTTTTT
>TRBD2|TRBJ2-3|once|TRBV14
CASSQDFASGRETDTQYF
TGTGCCAGCAGCCAAGACTTCGCTAGCGGGAGAGAAACAGATACGCAGTATTTT
>TRBD1|TRBJ2-7|.|TRBV25-1
CASSWTGISYEQYF
TGTGCCAGCAGCTGGACAGGAATTTCCTACGAGCAGTACTTC
>.|TRBJ1-1|.|TRBV9
CASSVETGTLNTEAFF
TGTGCCAGCAGCGTAGAAACAGGAACCCTGAACACTGAAGCTTTCTTT
>TRBD1|TRBJ2-7|.|TRBV27
CASSLDRDYEQYF
TGTGCCAGCAGTTTGGACAGGGACTACGAGCAGTACTTC
>TRBD2|TRBJ2-4|.|TRBV7-2
CASSLPAGNNIQYF
TGTGCCAGCAGCTTACCAGCGGGAAATAACATTCAGTACTTC
>TRBD1|TRBJ1-2|.|TRBV29-1
CSVEAWTGNWNYGYTF
TGCAGCGTTGAAGCTTGGACAGGGAATTGGAACTATGGCTACACCTTC
>TRBD2|TRBJ2-3|.|TRBV6-6
CASSYTSGSTDTQYF
TGTGCCAGCAGTTACACTAGCGGTAGCACAGATACGCAGTATTTT
>TRBD1|TRBJ2-5|once|TRBV19
CASSRPGQGILEETQYF
TGTGCCAGTAGTAGACCGGGACAGGGGATTTTAGAGGAGACCCAGTACTTC
>TRBD1|TRBJ1-2|.|TRBV29-1
CSVTDRAVNGYTF
TGCAGCGTTACTGACAGGGCCGTTAATGGCTACACCTTC
>.|TRBJ2-7|few|TRBV28
CASSLIGGDEQYF
TGTGCCAGCAGCCTTATCGGGGGCGACGAGCAGTACTTC
>TRBD1|TRBJ2-5|.|TRBV6-1
CASSELGQPSYQETQYF
TGTGCCAGCAGTGAATTGGGACAGCCTTCGTACCAAGAGACCCAGTACTTC
>TRBD1|TRBJ2-1|.|TRBV7-9
CASSLGQGVYNEQFF
TGTGCCAGCAGCCTCGGACAGGGTGTCTACAATGAGCAGTTCTTC
>TRBD1|TRBJ2-2|.|TRBV10-3
CASAGTGEGGVNTGELFF
TGTGCCAGCGCCGGGACAGGGGAAGGTGGGGTGAACACCGGGGAGCTGTTTTTT
>TRBD1|TRBJ2-7|.|TRBV10-1
CASSASSDRDYEQYF
TGCGCCAGCAGTGCATCATCGGACAGGGACTACGAGCAGTACTTC
>.|TRBJ1-1|.|TRBV9
CASSVVEVGVDRNTEAFF
TGTGCCAGCAGCGTAGTTGAGGTAGGGGTGGACAGGAACACTGAAGCTTTCTTT
>.|TRBJ2-1|.|TRBV19
CASSTGRGISYNEQFF
TGTGCCAGTAGTACTGGCAGGGGTATCTCCTACAATGAGCAGTTCTTC